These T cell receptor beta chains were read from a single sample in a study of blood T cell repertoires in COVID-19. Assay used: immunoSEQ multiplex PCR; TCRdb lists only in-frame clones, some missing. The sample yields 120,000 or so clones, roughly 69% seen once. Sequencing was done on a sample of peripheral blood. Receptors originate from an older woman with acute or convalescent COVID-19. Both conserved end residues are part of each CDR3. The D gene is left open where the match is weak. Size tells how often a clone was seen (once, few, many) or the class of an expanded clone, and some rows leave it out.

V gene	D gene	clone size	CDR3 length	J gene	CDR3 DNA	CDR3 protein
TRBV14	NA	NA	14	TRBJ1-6	TGTGCCAGCAGCCAAGGATACAGCTATTCACCCCTCCACTTT	CASSQGYSYSPLHF
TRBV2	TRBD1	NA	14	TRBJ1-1	TGTGCCAGCAAAGGGGGCCTGTGGAACACTGAAGCTTTCTTT	CASKGGLWNTEAFF
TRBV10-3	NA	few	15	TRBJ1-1	TGTGCCATTAAGCCGGACATCGCTTTGAACACTGAAGCTTTCTTT	CAIKPDIALNTEAFF
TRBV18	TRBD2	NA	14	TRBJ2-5	TGTGCCAGCTCACAAACGGGGGGGCGAGAGACCCAGTACTTC	CASSQTGGRETQYF
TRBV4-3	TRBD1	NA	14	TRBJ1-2	TGCGCCAGCAGCCTCACCGGGACAGACCATGGCTACACCTTC	CASSLTGTDHGYTF
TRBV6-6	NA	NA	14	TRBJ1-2	TGTGCCAGCAGCCGCGGGACGCATGACTATGGCTACACCTTC	CASSRGTHDYGYTF
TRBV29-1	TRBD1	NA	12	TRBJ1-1	TGCAGCGCAGGGGGGGGAGACACTGAAGCTTTCTTT	CSAGGGDTEAFF
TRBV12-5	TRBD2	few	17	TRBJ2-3	TGTGCTAGTGGTCCCCCCCTAACTAGCGGGGACACAGATACGCAGTATTTT	CASGPPLTSGDTDTQYF
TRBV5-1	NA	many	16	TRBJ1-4	TGCGCCAGCAGCTTGGCCGTGGGCGCAGGGGATGAAAAACTGTTTTTT	CASSLAVGAGDEKLFF
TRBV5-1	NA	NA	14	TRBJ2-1	TGCGCCAGCAGCTTGAGGCAGGGCAACAATGAGCAGTTCTTC	CASSLRQGNNEQFF
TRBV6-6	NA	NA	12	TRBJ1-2	TGTGCCAGCAGTTCCAATGTCTATGGCTACACCTTC	CASSSNVYGYTF